A single count supports the clone carrying this T cell receptor beta chain. The data stem from a study of control samples from healthy donors and cancer patients. Clones were sequenced by immunoSEQ multiplex PCR, and TCRdb holds only the in-frame ones, with some missing. The sample lists around 150,000 clones, just over 95% occurring once. The receptor was derived from a woman aged 25 to 39 in good health. Sequenced material: blood.

The CDR3 sequence: CASWTGINYGYTF. The CDR3 DNA reads as TGTGCCAGCTGGACAGGGATCAACTATGGCTACACCTTC. The chain employs TRBV9 and TRBJ1-2, with 8 positions matching TRBD1. J gave up 2 bases and V 7 bases, and 4 bases lay outside the gene matches. The CDR3 is made up of 13 amino acids. CDR1 and CDR2 from the germline V gene are SGDLS and YYNGEE. The variable domain in full, with the rest retrieved from reference TRBV9 and TRBJ1-2, is DSGVTQTPKHLITATGQRVTLRCSPRSGDLSVYWYQQSLDQGLQFLIQYYNGEERAKGNILERFSAQQFPDLHSELNLSSLELGDSALYFCASWTGINYGYTFGSGTRLTVV.